This paragraph covers one T cell receptor (beta chain) sequence. No antigen is known for it. It has no much larger one-base neighbor in the sample; base qualities were not kept. From its cysteine to its phenylalanine, the CDR3 spans 14 amino acids. Solely the CDR3 DNA is kept, with 42 bases framed from the first base. V is reduced by 4 bases and J by 3 bases, leaving a spacing of 13 bases between them. Per the germline V gene, SGHDN is the CDR1 and FVKESK is the CDR2. TCRbeta CDR3 regions were amplified from genomic DNA using the immunoSEQ Assay, a bias-controlled multiplex PCR. The original methods were these. Within the assay, amplification of reference gene primers was used to estimate how many nucleated cells each sample contained. To quantify the absolute abundance of each unique TCRbeta CDR3 rearrangement, sequence reads were collapsed and filtered. For each sample, productive Simpson clonality was calculated as the square root of Simpson's diversity index across productive rearrangements. TCRdb took this table from immuneACCESS and kept in-frame rearrangements with V and J called. Such tables lack part of the clones; where checked against another copy, unresolved V genes explain under half of the gap, and the rest is unexplained. D and trimming come from the DNA, and the V and J calls and clone size come from that table. A total of about 190,000 clones appear in this sample, 78% of them only once. The top ten clones comprise approximately 3% of the sample.

This sample is drawn from a study of blood T cell repertoires in COVID-19 (dated by TCRdb to 2018 to 2020). Regarding the study in general: Samples from collaborators originated in the United States, Italy and Spain and spanned both the acute and convalescent phases of COVID-19. The prospective study material was composed of cDNA or gDNA derived from T cells, B-cell-depleted T cells, or PBMCs. HLA class I and class II types, where available, came from metadata supplied by the sample provider rather than from assay-based typing. The dataset comprised deeply sampled blood TCRbeta repertoires from subjects exposed to, actively infected with, or recovered from COVID-19. The repertoires were released in a freely available public database intended as a resource for research on the immune response to SARS-CoV-2. Samples came from the ongoing ImmuneRACE study (first 160 participants) plus 1,254 subjects from 6 global collaborators. Nearly every sample came with metadata listing a de-identified subject ID, COVID-19 status, age in years and sex. The full study reports these points: The amount of clinical and demographic metadata varied by source and participant and was provided uncurated.

Each collaborating institution followed its own protocols to collect whole blood in K2EDTA tubes. For TCRbeta analysis, collaborators shipped samples as frozen whole blood, isolated PBMCs, or DNA extracted from either of those sample types. Rearrangement joined TRBV14 to TRBJ2-7; the best D guess is TRBD1, with 5 bases matching. The TCR comes from a woman aged 80 or over with active or convalescent COVID-19. Sequencing was done on a sample of peripheral blood. The bases are TGTGCCAGCAGCCCCCTACAGGAAAACTACGAGCAGTACTTC. The translation is CASSPLQENYEQYF.